This T cell receptor beta chain was recorded in a study of T cell responses to AZD1222 COVID-19 vaccine. Only in-frame clones appear in the TCRdb table, and some are missing; sequencing was by immunoSEQ multiplex PCR. The sample holds about 130,000 clones; roughly 86% are singletons and the top ten take roughly 6.1%. Looked up from germline, CDR1 is SGHTA and CDR2 is FQGNSA. This CDR3 comprises 14 residues. The V gene lost 5 bases and the J gene lost 8 bases, with 13 bases spanning the gap. This clone was found a few times. The rearrangement links TRBV7-2 to TRBJ1-6; D possibly corresponds to TRBD1 (5 bases). The clonotype comes from an adult who received the AZD1222 COVID-19 vaccine. The sequences come from peripheral blood, collected 28 days after the second AZD1222 dose. CDR3: CASSPIEGYSPLHF. The CDR3 DNA follows: TGTGCCAGCAGCCCAATCGAGGGGTATTCACCCCTCCACTTT.